Listed below are T cell receptor beta chains from one sample, sequenced in a study of T-cell reconstitution after alpha-beta-depleted transplantation in children. TCRdb passed the PCR reads through MiXCR, listing each CDR3 protein once. The data contain just under 350,000 distinct CDR3 sequences, 15% to 20% of them singletons. Sample: PBMCs, mostly from graft donor cells, taken 360 days after TCRalphabeta/CD19-depleted stem cell transplant. These TCRs come from a male patient under 10 years old who had a stem cell transplant for acute lymphoblastic leukemia, so the T cells may come from the graft donor. CDR3s include the opening cysteine and the closing phenylalanine or tryptophan. The D gene is left open where the match is weak. For some rows the clone size is stated as once, few or many, or as a class when expanded; others skip it.

TRBD2,TRBJ2-5,-,TRBV4-3,TGCGCCAGCAGCCAAGATATAGCTAGGGGAGGGGAGACCCAGTACTTC,CASSQDIARGGETQYF
TRBD2,TRBJ2-7,many,TRBV12-3/TRBV12-4,TGTGCCAGCAGCGCCACCCTAGCGGGAATAGCCTACGAGCAGTACTTC,CASSATLAGIAYEQYF
-,TRBJ2-5,few,TRBV29-1,TGCAGCGTTGGGTCACCCGAGACCCAGTACTTC,CSVGSPETQYF
TRBD1,TRBJ2-5,few,TRBV9,TGTGCCAGCAGCGTATCAGGGGGCCGAGAGACCCAGTACTTC,CASSVSGGRETQYF
TRBD2,TRBJ2-7,-,TRBV7-6,TGTGCCAGCAGCTTGACTAGCGGGAGGGCCTCCTACGAGCAGTACTTC,CASSLTSGRASYEQYF
TRBD1,TRBJ1-5,once,TRBV25-1,TGTGCCAGCAGACAGGGGGGCAGCAATCAGCCCCAGCATTTT,CASRQGGSNQPQHF
-,TRBJ2-5,few,TRBV20-1,TGCAGTGCTCCTTTTGGTAACAGGGCAAAAGAGACCCAGTACTTC,CSAPFGNRAKETQYF
TRBD1,TRBJ1-2,-,TRBV5-6,TGTGCCAGCAGCTTGGCTCACGACAGGGTGGTTGGTGGCTACACCTTC,CASSLAHDRVVGGYTF
TRBD1,TRBJ1-2,few,TRBV4-2,TGTGCCAGCAGCCAAGGGGACAGGTCCCCTGATGGGTATGGCTACACCTTC,CASSQGDRSPDGYGYTF
-,TRBJ2-7,-,TRBV15,TGTGCCACCAGCAGAGATATGGGGAGCGAGCAGTACTTC,CATSRDMGSEQYF
-,TRBJ2-3,many,TRBV12-3/TRBV12-4,TGTGCCAGCAGTTTCCCAGATACGCAGTATTTT,CASSFPDTQYF
-,TRBJ2-2,-,TRBV5-1,TGCGCCAGCAGCTTGGGGACAGAATTTACCGGGGAGCTGTTTTTT,CASSLGTEFTGELFF
TRBD1,TRBJ2-5,-,TRBV6-1,TGTGCCAGCAGTGAATTCTACAGGGGGCTCGGGACCCAGTACTTC,CASSEFYRGLGTQYF
-,TRBJ2-1,-,TRBV14,TGTGCCAGCAGCCAAGATATAGGACAGAGACAGAGCAATGAGCAGTTCTTC,CASSQDIGQRQSNEQFF
TRBD1,TRBJ1-2,-,TRBV7-9,TGTGCCAGCAGCTTAGCTACGGGACAGGCCGTCTATGGCTACACCTTC,CASSLATGQAVYGYTF
TRBD2,TRBJ2-7,many,TRBV29-1,TGCAGCGTTGAAGGTGTAGCGGGAGGGCTTGGCGAGCAGTACTTC,CSVEGVAGGLGEQYF
-,TRBJ2-1,few,TRBV4-2,TGTGCCAGCAGCCAAGACAAGGGGACGGACTACAATGAGCAGTTCTTC,CASSQDKGTDYNEQFF
-,TRBJ1-2,many,TRBV28,TGTGCTATTCTCCAATCTTATGGCTACACCTTC,CAILQSYGYTF
TRBD1,TRBJ2-3,-,TRBV28,TGTGCCAGCAGTTTAGAGGACAGGGTCACAGATACGCAGTATTTT,CASSLEDRVTDTQYF
-,TRBJ1-1,few,TRBV4-1,TGCGCCAGCAGCCTATTAAACCCCATGACAGACACTGAAGCTTTCTTT,CASSLLNPMTDTEAFF
-,TRBJ2-7,-,TRBV20-1,TGCAGTGCTAGCGAAGGGGGTCCCTACGAGCAGTACTTC,CSASEGGPYEQYF
-,TRBJ1-3,few,TRBV4-1,TGCGCCAGCAGCCAAGTGGGGCTTCGAAACACCATATATTTT,CASSQVGLRNTIYF
-,TRBJ2-1,many,TRBV18,TGTGCCAGCTCACCACCAACAGGGCAGGGTGGAAGGAATGAGCAGTTCTTC,CASSPPTGQGGRNEQFF
-,TRBJ2-1,-,TRBV10-3,TGTGCCATCAGTGAGTCGACGCAGAGGAGATTGGTCTTC,CAISESTQRRLVF
TRBD1,TRBJ1-5,-,TRBV10-3,TGTGCCATCAGTGATCCGACAGGGGTCAATCAGCCCCAGCATTTT,CAISDPTGVNQPQHF
-,TRBJ1-5,few,TRBV28,TGTGCCACCAACACAGGGAGTCAGCCCCAGCATTTT,CATNTGSQPQHF
TRBD1,TRBJ1-2,few,TRBV6-1,TGTGCCAGCAGCCACGGGACAGGGTCAAATGGCTACACCTTC,CASSHGTGSNGYTF
TRBD2,TRBJ2-7,-,TRBV20-1,TGCAGTGCCGCGACTAGCGGGAGGGCTAGGGATTACGAGCAGTACTTC,CSAATSGRARDYEQYF
-,TRBJ1-5,few,TRBV9,TGTGCCAGCAGCCCCTCAGGCAGGGAAACTCAGCCCCAGCATTTT,CASSPSGRETQPQHF
-,TRBJ2-3,many,TRBV24-1,TGTGCCACCAGTGATTCGGGACCGACAGCAGATACGCAGTATTTT,CATSDSGPTADTQYF
-,TRBJ2-3,-,TRBV7-1,TGTGCCAGCAGCACCCCGGGCCCCGGGGGGCTAGCGGAAGATAACATTAGCACAGATACGCAGTATTTT,CASSTPGPGGLAEDNISTDTQYF
-,TRBJ1-1,-,TRBV5-1,TGCGCCAGCAGACAGGGCGTGAACACTGAAGCTTTCTTT,CASRQGVNTEAFF
TRBD1,TRBJ1-1,-,TRBV27,TGTGCCAGCTTAGGACAGGGCTTTGAAGCTTTCTTT,CASLGQGFEAFF